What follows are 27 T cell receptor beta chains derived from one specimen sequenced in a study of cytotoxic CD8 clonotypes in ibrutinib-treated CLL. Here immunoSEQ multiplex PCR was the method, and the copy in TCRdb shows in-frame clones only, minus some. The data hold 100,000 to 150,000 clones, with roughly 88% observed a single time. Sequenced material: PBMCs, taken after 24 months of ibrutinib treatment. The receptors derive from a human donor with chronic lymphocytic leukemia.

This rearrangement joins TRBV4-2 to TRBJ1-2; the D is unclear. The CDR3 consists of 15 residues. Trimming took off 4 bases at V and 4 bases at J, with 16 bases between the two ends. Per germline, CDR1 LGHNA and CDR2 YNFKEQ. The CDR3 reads CASSPQASEGYGYTF. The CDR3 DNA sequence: TGTGCCAGCAGCCCCCAGGCTTCGGAGGGCTATGGCTACACCTTC.

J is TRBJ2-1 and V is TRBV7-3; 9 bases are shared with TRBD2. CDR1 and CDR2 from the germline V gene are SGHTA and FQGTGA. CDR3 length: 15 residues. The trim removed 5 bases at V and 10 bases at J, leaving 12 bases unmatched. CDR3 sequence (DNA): TGTGCCAGCAGCCGCGAGCGCGGGGGGGCCTTAGAGCAGTTCTTC. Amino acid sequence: CASSRERGGALEQFF.

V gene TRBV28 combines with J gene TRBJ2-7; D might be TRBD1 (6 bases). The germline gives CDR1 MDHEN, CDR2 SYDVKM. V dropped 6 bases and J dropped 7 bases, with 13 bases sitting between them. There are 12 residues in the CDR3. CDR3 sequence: CASRLTGTEQYF. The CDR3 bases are TGTGCCAGCAGACTAACCGGGACAGAGCAGTACTTC.

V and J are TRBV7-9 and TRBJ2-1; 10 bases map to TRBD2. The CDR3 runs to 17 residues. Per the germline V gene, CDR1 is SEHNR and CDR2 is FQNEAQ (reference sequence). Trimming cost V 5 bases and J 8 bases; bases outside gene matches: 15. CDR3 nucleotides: TGTGCCAGCAGCCCCATACCCGCAGCGGGAGGGCCGCATGAGCAGTTCTTC. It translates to CASSPIPAAGGPHEQFF. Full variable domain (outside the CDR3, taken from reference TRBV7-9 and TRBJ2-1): DTGVSQNPRHKITKRGQNVTFRCDPISEHNRLYWYRQTLGQGPEFLTYFQNEAQLEKSRLLSDRFSAERPKGSFSTLEIQRTEQGDSAMYLCASSPIPAAGGPHEQFFGPGTRLTVL.

CDR3 nucleotides: TGTGCCAGTAGTATCGACAGGGCATATCAGCCCCAGCATTTT. It codes for CASSIDRAYQPQHF. The chain employs TRBV19 and TRBJ1-5; TRBD1 matches at 7 bases. Germline V gene data show CDR1 as LNHDA and CDR2 as SQIVND (reference sequence). The J segment lost 5 bases and the V segment lost 3 bases, leaving 4 bases of the junction unmatched. This CDR3 is 14 amino acids long.

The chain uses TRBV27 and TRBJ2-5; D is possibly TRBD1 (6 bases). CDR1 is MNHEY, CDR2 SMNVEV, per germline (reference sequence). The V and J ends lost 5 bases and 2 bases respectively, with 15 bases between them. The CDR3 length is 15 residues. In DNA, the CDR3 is TGTGCCAGCAGTAGATACAGGGTATCGCAAGAGACCCAGTACTTC. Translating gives CASSRYRVSQETQYF.

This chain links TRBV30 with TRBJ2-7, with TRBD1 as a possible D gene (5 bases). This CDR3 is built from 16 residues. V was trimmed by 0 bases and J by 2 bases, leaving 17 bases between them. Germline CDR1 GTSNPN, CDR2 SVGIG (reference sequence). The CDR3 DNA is TGTGCCTGGAGTGTAGAACGGACACTTTTTACCTACGAGCAGTACTTC. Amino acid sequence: CAWSVERTLFTYEQYF.

CDR3 bases: TGTGCCAGCGGGGAAGGGATCACTGAAGCTTTCTTT. It specifies CASGEGITEAFF. The chain uses TRBV9 and TRBJ1-1; D remains ambiguous. CDR1 is SGDLS and CDR2 is YYNGEE in the germline V gene. Trimming took 7 bases from V and 4 from J, leaving 11 bases between them. The CDR3 sequence is 12 residues long. Complete variable domain (other parts from reference TRBV9 and TRBJ1-1): DSGVTQTPKHLITATGQRVTLRCSPRSGDLSVYWYQQSLDQGLQFLIQYYNGEERAKGNILERFSAQQFPDLHSELNLSSLELGDSALYFCASGEGITEAFFGQGTRLTVV.

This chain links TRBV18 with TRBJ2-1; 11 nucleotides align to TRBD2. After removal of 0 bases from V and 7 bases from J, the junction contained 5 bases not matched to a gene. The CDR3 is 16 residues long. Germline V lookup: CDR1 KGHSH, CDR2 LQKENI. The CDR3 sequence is CASSPPLLAGGNEQFF. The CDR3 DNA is TGTGCCAGCTCACCACCGTTGCTAGCGGGGGGTAATGAGCAGTTCTTC.

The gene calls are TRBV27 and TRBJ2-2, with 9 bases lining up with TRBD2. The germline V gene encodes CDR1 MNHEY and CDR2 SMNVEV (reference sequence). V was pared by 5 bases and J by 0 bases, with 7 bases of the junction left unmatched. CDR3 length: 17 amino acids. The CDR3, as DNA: TGTGCCAGCAGTCTCAGACTAGCGGCATCGAACACCGGGGAGCTGTTTTTT. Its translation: CASSLRLAASNTGELFF.

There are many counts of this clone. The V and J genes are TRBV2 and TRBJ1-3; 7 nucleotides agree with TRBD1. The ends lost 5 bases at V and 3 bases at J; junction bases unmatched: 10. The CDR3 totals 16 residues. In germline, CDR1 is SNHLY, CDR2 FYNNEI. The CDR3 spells CASSQERGRYGNTIYF. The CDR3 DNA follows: TGTGCCAGCAGTCAGGAGAGGGGGCGGTATGGAAACACCATATATTTT.

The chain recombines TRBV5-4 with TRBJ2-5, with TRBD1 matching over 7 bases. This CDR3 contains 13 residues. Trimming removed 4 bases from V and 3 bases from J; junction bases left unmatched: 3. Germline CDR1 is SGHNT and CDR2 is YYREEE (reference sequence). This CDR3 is CASSEGTEETQYF. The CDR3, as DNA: TGTGCCAGCAGCGAGGGGACAGAAGAGACCCAGTACTTC.

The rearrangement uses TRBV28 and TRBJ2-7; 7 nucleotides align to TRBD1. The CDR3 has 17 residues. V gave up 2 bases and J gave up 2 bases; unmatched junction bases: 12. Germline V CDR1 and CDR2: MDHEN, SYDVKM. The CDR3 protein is CASSLILRGRITYEQYF. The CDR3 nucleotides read TGTGCCAGCAGTTTAATTTTAAGGGGGCGGATAACCTACGAGCAGTACTTC.

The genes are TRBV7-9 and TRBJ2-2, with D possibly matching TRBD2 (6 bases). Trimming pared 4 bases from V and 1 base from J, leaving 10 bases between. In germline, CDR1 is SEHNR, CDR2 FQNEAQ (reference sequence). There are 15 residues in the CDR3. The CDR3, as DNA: TGTGCCAGCAGCTGGGCGGGAAAGAACACCGGGGAGCTGTTTTTT. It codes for CASSWAGKNTGELFF.

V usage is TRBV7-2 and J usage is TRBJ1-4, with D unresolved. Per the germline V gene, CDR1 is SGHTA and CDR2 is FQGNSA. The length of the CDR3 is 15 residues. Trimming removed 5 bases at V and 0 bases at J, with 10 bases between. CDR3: CASSRDGATNEKLFF. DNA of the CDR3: TGTGCCAGCAGCCGCGACGGAGCAACTAATGAAAAACTGTTTTTT.

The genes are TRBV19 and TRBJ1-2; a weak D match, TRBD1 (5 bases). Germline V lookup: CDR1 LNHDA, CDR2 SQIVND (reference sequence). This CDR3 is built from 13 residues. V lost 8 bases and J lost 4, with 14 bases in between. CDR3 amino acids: CASSQAGPYGYTF. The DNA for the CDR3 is TGTGCCAGTTCCCAGGCAGGGCCCTATGGCTACACCTTC.

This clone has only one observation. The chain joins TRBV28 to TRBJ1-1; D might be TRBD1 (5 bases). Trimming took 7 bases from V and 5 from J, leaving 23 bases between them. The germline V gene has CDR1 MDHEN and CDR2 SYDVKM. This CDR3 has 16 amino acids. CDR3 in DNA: TGTGCCAGCACTACACCCCCGGGCCGGGGGGAGACTGAAGCTTTCTTT. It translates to CASTTPPGRGETEAFF.

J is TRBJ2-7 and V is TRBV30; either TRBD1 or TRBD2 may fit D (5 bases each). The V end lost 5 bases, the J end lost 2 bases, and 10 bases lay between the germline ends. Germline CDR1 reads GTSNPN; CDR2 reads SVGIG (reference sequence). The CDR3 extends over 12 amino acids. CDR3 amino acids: CAWARDPYEQYF. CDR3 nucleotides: TGTGCCTGGGCACGGGACCCCTACGAGCAGTACTTC.

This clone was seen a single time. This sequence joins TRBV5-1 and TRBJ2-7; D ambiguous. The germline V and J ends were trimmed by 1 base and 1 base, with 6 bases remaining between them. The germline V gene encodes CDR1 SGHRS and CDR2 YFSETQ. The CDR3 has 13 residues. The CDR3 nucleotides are TGCGCCAGCAGCTTGCAGAAGTCCTACGAGCAGTACTTC. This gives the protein CASSLQKSYEQYF.

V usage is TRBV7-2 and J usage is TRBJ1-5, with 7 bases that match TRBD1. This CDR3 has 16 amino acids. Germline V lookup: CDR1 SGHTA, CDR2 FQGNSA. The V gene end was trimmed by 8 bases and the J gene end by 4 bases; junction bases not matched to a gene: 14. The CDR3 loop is CASGDERTGLNQPQHF. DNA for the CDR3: TGTGCCAGCGGAGACGAACGGACAGGTCTGAATCAGCCCCAGCATTTT.

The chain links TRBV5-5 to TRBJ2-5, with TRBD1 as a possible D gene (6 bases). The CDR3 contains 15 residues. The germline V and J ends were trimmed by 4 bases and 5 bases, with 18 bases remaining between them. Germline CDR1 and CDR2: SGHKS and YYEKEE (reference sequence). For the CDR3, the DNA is TGTGCCAGCAGCCTCCCAACGCAAAGGGGGGAGACCCAGTACTTC. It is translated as CASSLPTQRGETQYF.

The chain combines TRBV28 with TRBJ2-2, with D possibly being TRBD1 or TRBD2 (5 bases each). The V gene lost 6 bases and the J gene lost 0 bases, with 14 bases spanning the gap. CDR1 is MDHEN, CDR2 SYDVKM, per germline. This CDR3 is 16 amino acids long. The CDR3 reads CASRLRDGSNTGELFF. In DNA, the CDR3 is TGTGCCAGCAGATTAAGGGACGGATCGAACACCGGGGAGCTGTTTTTT. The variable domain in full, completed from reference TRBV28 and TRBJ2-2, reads DVKVTQSSRYLVKRTGEKVFLECVQDMDHENMFWYRQDPGLGLRLIYFSYDVKMKEKGDIPEGYSVSREKKERFSLILESASTNQTSMYLCASRLRDGSNTGELFFGEGSRLTVL.

This chain's CDR3 is CASTQEGADYGYTF. In DNA, the CDR3 is TGTGCCAGCACCCAAGAGGGGGCAGACTATGGCTACACCTTC. The chain has TRBV6-5 and TRBJ1-2; the match to TRBD1 covers 7 bases. CDR1 is MNHEY, CDR2 SVGAGI, per germline. The CDR3 is 14 residues long. The V and J ends lost 7 bases and 3 bases, in that order; junction bases with no gene match: 8.

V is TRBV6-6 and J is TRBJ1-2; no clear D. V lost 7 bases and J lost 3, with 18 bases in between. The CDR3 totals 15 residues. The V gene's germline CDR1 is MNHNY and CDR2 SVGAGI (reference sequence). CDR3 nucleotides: TGTGCCAGCACCTTCTCCTCGCCAGGAGACTATGGCTACACCTTC. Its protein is CASTFSSPGDYGYTF.

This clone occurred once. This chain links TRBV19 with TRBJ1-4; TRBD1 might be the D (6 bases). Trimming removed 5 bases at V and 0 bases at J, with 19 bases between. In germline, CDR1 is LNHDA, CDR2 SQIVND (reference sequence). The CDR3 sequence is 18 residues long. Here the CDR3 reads CASSVRTGTSSTNEKLFF. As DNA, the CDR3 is TGTGCCAGTAGTGTCCGTACCGGGACATCTTCAACTAATGAAAAACTGTTTTTT.

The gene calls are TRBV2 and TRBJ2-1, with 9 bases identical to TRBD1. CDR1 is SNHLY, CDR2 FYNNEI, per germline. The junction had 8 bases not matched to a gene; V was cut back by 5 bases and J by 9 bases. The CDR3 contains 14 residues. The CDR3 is CASSRHRGPGEQFF. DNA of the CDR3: TGTGCCAGCAGTCGTCACAGGGGGCCTGGTGAGCAGTTCTTC.

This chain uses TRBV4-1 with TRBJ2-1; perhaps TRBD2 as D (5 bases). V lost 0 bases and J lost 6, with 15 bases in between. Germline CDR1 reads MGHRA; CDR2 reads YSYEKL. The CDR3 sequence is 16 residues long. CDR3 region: CASSQEPGLSINEQFF. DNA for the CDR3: TGCGCCAGCAGCCAAGAGCCCGGACTTAGCATCAATGAGCAGTTCTTC.